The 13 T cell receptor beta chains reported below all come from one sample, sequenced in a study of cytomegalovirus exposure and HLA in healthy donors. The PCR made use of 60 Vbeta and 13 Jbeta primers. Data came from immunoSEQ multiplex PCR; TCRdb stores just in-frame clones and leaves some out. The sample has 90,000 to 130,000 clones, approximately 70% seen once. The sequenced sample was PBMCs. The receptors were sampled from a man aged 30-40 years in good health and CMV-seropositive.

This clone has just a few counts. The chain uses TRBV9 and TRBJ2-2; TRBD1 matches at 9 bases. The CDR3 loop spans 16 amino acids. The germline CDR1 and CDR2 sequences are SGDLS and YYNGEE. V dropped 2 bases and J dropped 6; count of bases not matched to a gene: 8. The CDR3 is CASSVSPGQGPGELFF. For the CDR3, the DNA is TGTGCCAGCAGCGTTTCGCCGGGACAGGGTCCCGGGGAGCTGTTTTTT.

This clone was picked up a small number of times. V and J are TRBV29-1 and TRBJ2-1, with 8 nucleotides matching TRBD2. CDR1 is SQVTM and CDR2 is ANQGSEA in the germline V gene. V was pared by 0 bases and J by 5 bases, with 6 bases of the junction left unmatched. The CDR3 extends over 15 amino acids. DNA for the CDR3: TGCAGCGTTGAAGAAAGACTAGCGTCGAACAATGAGCAGTTCTTC. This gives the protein CSVEERLASNNEQFF.

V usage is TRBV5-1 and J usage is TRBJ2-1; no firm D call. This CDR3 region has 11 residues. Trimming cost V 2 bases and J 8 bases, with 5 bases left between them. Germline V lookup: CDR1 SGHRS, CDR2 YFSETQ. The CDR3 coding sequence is TGCGCCAGCAGCTTCTCCTATGAGCAGTTCTTC. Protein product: CASSFSYEQFF.

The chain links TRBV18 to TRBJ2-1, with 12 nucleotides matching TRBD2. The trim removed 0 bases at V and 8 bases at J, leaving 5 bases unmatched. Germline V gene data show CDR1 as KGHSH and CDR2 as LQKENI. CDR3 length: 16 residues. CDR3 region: CASSPPPSGGDHEQFF. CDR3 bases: TGTGCCAGCTCACCACCACCTAGCGGGGGGGATCATGAGCAGTTCTTC.

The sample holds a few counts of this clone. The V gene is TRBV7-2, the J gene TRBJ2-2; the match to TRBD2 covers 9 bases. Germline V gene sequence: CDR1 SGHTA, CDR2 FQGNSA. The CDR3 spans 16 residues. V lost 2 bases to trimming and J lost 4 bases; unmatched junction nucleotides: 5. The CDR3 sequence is CASSLSSGVITGELFF. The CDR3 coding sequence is TGTGCCAGCAGCTTATCTAGCGGGGTGATCACCGGGGAGCTGTTTTTT.

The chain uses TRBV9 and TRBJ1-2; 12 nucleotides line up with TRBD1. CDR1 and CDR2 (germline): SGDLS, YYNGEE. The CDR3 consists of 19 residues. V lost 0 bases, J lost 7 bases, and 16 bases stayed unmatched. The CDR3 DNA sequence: TGTGCCAGCAGCGTAGCGAAGGGGGGACAGGGGGCGCAAAAAGGTGGCTACACCTTC. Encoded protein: CASSVAKGGQGAQKGGYTF.

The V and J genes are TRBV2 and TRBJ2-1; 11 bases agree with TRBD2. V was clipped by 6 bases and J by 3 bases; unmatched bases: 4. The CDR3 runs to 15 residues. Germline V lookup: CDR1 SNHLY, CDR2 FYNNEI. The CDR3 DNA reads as TGTGCCAGCAGGGACGGGACTAGCGGCTACAATGAGCAGTTCTTC. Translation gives CASRDGTSGYNEQFF.

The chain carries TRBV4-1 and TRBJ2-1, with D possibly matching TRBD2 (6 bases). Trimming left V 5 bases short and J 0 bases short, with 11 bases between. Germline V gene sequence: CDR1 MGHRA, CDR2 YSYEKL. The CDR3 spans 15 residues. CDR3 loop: CASSFDGSSYNEQFF. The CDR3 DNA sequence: TGCGCCAGCAGCTTTGACGGGAGCTCCTACAATGAGCAGTTCTTC.

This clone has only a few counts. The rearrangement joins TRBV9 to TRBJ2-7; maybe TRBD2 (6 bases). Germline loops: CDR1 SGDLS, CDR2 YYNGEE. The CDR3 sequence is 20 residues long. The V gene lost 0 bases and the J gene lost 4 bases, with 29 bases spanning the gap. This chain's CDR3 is CASSVAPGAPPGRPEYEQYV. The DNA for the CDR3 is TGTGCCAGCAGCGTAGCACCGGGAGCGCCCCCAGGCAGGCCTGAGTACGAGCAGTACGTC.

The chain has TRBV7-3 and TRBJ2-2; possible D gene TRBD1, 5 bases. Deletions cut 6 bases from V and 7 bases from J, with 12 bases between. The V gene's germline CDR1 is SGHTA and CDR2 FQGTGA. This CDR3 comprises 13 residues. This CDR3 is CASRAGIDGELFF. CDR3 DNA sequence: TGTGCCAGCAGAGCAGGGATCGACGGGGAGCTGTTTTTT.

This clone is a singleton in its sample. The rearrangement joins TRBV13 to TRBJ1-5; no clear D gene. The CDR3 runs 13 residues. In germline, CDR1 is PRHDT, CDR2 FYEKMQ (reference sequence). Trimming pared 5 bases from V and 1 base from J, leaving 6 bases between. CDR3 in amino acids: CASSLRSNQPQHF. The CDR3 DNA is TGTGCCAGCAGCCTGCGCAGCAATCAGCCCCAGCATTTT.

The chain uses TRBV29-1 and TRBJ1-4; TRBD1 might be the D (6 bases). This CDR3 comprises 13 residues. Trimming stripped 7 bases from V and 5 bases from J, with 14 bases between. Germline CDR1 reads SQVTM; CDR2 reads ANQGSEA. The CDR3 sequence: CSAQGGGNEKLFF. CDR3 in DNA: TGCAGCGCCCAAGGGGGGGGGAATGAAAAACTGTTTTTT.

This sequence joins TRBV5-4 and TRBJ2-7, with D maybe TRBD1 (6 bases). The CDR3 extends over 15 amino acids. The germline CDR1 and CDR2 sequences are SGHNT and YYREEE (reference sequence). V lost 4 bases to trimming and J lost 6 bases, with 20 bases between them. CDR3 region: CASSDSGLQGCEQYV. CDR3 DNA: TGTGCCAGCAGCGATTCGGGGTTGCAGGGGTGCGAGCAGTACGTC.